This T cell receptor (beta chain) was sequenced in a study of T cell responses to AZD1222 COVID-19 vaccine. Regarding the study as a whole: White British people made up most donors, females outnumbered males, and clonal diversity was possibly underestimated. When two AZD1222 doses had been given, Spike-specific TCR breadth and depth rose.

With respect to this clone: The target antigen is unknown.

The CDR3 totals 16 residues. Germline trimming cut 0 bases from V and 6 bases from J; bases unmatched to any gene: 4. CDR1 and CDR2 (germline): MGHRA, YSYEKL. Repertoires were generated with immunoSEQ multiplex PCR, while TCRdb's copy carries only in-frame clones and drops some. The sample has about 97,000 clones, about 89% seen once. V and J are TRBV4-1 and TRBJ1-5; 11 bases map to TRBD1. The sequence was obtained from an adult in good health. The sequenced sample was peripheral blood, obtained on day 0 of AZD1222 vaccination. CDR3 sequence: CASSQDRTGGSQPQHF. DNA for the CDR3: TGCGCCAGCAGCCAAGATAGGACAGGGGGCAGTCAGCCCCAGCATTTT.